This T cell receptor (beta chain) stems from a study of T cells after yellow fever vaccination. Study-wide context: Where fractions had low cell numbers, libraries were prepared from them with the SMART-Seq v4 Ultra Low Input RNA kit. Study-wide results and limits: Abundant bulk-population clonotypes could contaminate the FACS-sorted repertoires.

Comments on this clonotype: What it binds is unknown. Germline is not matched at one junction end, which may reflect a read error.

TCRdb re-analysed the 5' RACE reads in MiXCR, keeping a single row per CDR3 protein. This table holds 400,000 or so distinct CDR3 sequences, around 20% found once. The sequence came from a man younger than 35 who received the YFV17D yellow fever vaccine. The sequencing used PBMCs, collected before the yellow fever booster vaccination.

The CDR3 region is CASSARQGSNAEAFF. CDR3 sequence (DNA): TGTGCCAGCAGCGCCCGACAGGGTTCGAACGCTGAAGCTTTCTTT. V usage is TRBV7-9 and J usage is TRBJ1-1, with TRBD1 identical over 7 bases. The germline V gene has CDR1 SEHNR and CDR2 FQNEAQ (reference sequence). The CDR3 totals 15 residues.